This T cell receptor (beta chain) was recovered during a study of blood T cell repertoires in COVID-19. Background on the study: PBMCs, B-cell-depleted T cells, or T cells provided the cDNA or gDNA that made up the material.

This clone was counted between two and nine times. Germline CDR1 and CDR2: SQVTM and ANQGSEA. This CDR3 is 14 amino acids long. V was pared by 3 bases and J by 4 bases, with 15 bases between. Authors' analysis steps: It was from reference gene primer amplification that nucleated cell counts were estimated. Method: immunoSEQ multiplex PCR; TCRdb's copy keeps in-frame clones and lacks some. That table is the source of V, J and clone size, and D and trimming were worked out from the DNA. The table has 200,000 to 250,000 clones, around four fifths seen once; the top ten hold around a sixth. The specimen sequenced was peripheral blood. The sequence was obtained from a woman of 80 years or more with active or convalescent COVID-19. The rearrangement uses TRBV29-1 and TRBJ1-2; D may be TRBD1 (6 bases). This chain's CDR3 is CSVDKPGVLYGYTF. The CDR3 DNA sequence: TGCAGCGTTGATAAACCAGGGGTACTCTATGGCTACACCTTC.